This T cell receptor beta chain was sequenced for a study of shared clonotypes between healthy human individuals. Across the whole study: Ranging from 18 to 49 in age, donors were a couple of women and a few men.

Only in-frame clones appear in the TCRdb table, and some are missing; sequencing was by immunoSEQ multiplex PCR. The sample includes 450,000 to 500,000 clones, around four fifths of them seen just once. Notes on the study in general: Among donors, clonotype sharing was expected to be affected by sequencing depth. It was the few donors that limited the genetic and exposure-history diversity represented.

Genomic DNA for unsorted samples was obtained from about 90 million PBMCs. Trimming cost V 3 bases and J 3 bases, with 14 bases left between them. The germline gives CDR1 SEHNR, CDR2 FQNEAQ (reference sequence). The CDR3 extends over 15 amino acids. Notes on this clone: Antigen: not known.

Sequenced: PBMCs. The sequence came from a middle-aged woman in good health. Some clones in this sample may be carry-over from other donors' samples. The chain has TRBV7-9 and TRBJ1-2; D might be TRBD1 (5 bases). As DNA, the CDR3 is TGTGCCAGCAGCTTGGCCGACAGTTACCACTATGGCTACACCTTC. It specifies CASSLADSYHYGYTF.